This T cell receptor beta chain was found in a study of T-cell reconstitution after alpha-beta-depleted transplantation in children. Germline V gene sequence: CDR1 SGDLS, CDR2 YYNGEE. Trimming removed 4 bases at V and 4 bases at J, with 22 bases between. There are 17 residues in the CDR3. Comment on this clonotype: The antigen remains unidentified.

TCRbeta library construction was performed incorporating unique molecular identifiers. TCRdb reprocessed the PCR reads with MiXCR, giving one entry per CDR3 protein. The profile shows more than 90,000 distinct CDR3 sequences, 9% to 12% of them singletons. Whole-study findings and limits: Expanded graft clones numbering several hundred reportedly gave rise to alpha-beta T cells about two months after transplant.

The specimen comprised PBMCs, sampled before TCRalphabeta/CD19-depleted stem cell transplant. This clonotype was sampled from a boy under 10 years old with acute lymphoblastic leukemia, due to receive a stem cell transplant. The chain employs TRBV9 and TRBJ2-3, with D perhaps TRBD1 (6 bases). The CDR3 region has the DNA TGTGCCAGCAGCCCCGAACCTCAGGGGATTGTGGCAGATACGCAGTATTTT. Amino acids: CASSPEPQGIVADTQYF.